The rows below give T cell receptor beta chains drawn from one sample of a study of a mutant IDH1 vaccine in newly diagnosed glioma. These receptors lack a known antigen. Sequenced by immunoSEQ multiplex PCR; TCRdb stores in-frame clones only, minus some. The sample has around 85,000 clones, almost 85% seen once. The source was PBMCs, collected from a glioma patient whose treatment included an IDH1 peptide vaccine. Every receptor here comes from a man aged 25-45 years with glioma. Some clones in this sample may be carry-over from other donors' samples. Both conserved end residues are part of each CDR3. Fields, in order: V gene, clone size, J gene, D gene, CDR3 protein, CDR3 DNA. The D gene is left open where the match is weak. Only some rows state a clone size, as once, few, many or a class for expanded clones.

v_gene: TRBV7-2
abundance: .
j_gene: TRBJ2-5
d_gene: .
CDR3aa: CASSLGGGVETQYF
CDR3nt: TGTGCCAGCAGCTTAGGTGGAGGGGTAGAGACCCAGTACTTC

v_gene: TRBV5-4
abundance: .
j_gene: TRBJ2-3
d_gene: TRBD2
CDR3aa: CASSLDGIAGTATQYF
CDR3nt: TGTGCCAGCAGCTTGGACGGGATAGCGGGAACCGCTACGCAGTATTTT

v_gene: TRBV5-4
abundance: once
j_gene: TRBJ2-1
d_gene: TRBD2
CDR3aa: CASRVAGAYNEQFF
CDR3nt: TGTGCCAGCAGGGTAGCGGGAGCCTACAATGAGCAGTTCTTC

v_gene: TRBV7-3
abundance: .
j_gene: TRBJ2-3
d_gene: .
CDR3aa: CASSLVGSEADTQYF
CDR3nt: TGTGCCAGCAGCTTAGTAGGAAGTGAGGCAGATACGCAGTATTTT

v_gene: TRBV19
abundance: .
j_gene: TRBJ1-5
d_gene: TRBD1
CDR3aa: CASSPRRDRVNQPQHF
CDR3nt: TGTGCCAGTAGTCCCCGCCGGGACAGGGTCAATCAGCCCCAGCATTTT

v_gene: TRBV7-9
abundance: .
j_gene: TRBJ2-4
d_gene: .
CDR3aa: CASSLPGIAKNIQYF
CDR3nt: TGTGCCAGCAGCTTACCGGGAATAGCCAAAAACATTCAGTACTTC

v_gene: TRBV28
abundance: .
j_gene: TRBJ2-3
d_gene: .
CDR3aa: CASSYRASDTQYF
CDR3nt: TGTGCCAGCAGCTACAGGGCGTCAGATACGCAGTATTTT

v_gene: TRBV30
abundance: once
j_gene: TRBJ2-5
d_gene: .
CDR3aa: CAWSVFNGRGPETQYF
CDR3nt: TGTGCCTGGAGTGTATTTAACGGGAGGGGGCCAGAGACCCAGTACTTC

v_gene: TRBV7-2
abundance: .
j_gene: TRBJ1-3
d_gene: TRBD1
CDR3aa: CASSRTGGTGNTIYF
CDR3nt: TGTGCCAGCAGCCGGACAGGGGGGACTGGAAACACCATATATTTT

v_gene: TRBV13
abundance: .
j_gene: TRBJ2-6
d_gene: .
CDR3aa: CASSLGSSANVLTF
CDR3nt: TGTGCCAGCAGTCTCGGCTCATCGGCCAACGTCCTGACTTTC

v_gene: TRBV11-3
abundance: .
j_gene: TRBJ2-7
d_gene: .
CDR3aa: CASSMGPSYEQYF
CDR3nt: TGTGCCAGCAGCATGGGGCCATCCTACGAGCAGTACTTC

v_gene: TRBV30
abundance: .
j_gene: TRBJ1-1
d_gene: TRBD1
CDR3aa: CAWSEGTETEAFF
CDR3nt: TGTGCCTGGAGTGAAGGGACAGAGACTGAAGCTTTCTTT

v_gene: TRBV7-3
abundance: .
j_gene: TRBJ2-1
d_gene: TRBD2
CDR3aa: CASSSEGLAGGPYNEQFF
CDR3nt: TGTGCCAGCAGCTCAGAAGGACTAGCGGGGGGTCCCTACAATGAGCAGTTCTTC

v_gene: TRBV7-8
abundance: .
j_gene: TRBJ2-1
d_gene: .
CDR3aa: CASSLNGGSSYNEQFF
CDR3nt: TGTGCCAGCAGCTTAAATGGCGGATCCTCCTACAATGAGCAGTTCTTC

v_gene: TRBV7-9
abundance: few
j_gene: TRBJ2-3
d_gene: TRBD2
CDR3aa: CASSSTRTSASGDTQYF
CDR3nt: TGTGCCAGCAGCTCAACCAGGACTAGCGCGTCTGGCGATACGCAGTATTTT

v_gene: TRBV27
abundance: .
j_gene: TRBJ1-2
d_gene: TRBD1
CDR3aa: CASSFDRVGVYGYTF
CDR3nt: TGTGCCAGCAGTTTTGACAGGGTGGGGGTCTATGGCTACACCTTC

v_gene: TRBV7-2
abundance: .
j_gene: TRBJ2-3
d_gene: TRBD2
CDR3aa: CASSLGASGSTDTQYF
CDR3nt: TGTGCCAGCAGCTTAGGGGCTAGCGGGTCAACAGATACGCAGTATTTT

v_gene: TRBV5-4
abundance: .
j_gene: TRBJ2-7
d_gene: TRBD1
CDR3aa: CASSFAGGEQYF
CDR3nt: TGTGCCAGCAGCTTCGCAGGGGGCGAGCAGTACTTC

v_gene: TRBV7-9
abundance: .
j_gene: TRBJ2-2
d_gene: .
CDR3aa: CASSLRAFTGELFF
CDR3nt: TGTGCCAGCAGCTTAAGAGCTTTCACCGGGGAGCTGTTTTTT

v_gene: TRBV10-3
abundance: .
j_gene: TRBJ2-5
d_gene: .
CDR3aa: CAISEFQETQYF
CDR3nt: TGTGCCATCAGTGAGTTTCAGGAGACCCAGTACTTC

v_gene: TRBV6-5
abundance: .
j_gene: TRBJ1-1
d_gene: TRBD1
CDR3aa: CASSYSGTGYTEAFF
CDR3nt: TGTGCCAGCAGTTACTCAGGGACAGGGTACACTGAAGCTTTCTTT

v_gene: TRBV7-2
abundance: .
j_gene: TRBJ1-3
d_gene: .
CDR3aa: CASSFLGLGNTIYF
CDR3nt: TGTGCCAGCAGCTTCTTGGGGCTGGGAAACACCATATATTTT

v_gene: TRBV5-4
abundance: .
j_gene: TRBJ2-7
d_gene: .
CDR3aa: CASSLAMTGREQYF
CDR3nt: TGTGCCAGCAGCTTGGCGATGACAGGGAGGGAGCAGTACTTC

v_gene: TRBV7-9
abundance: .
j_gene: TRBJ2-7
d_gene: .
CDR3aa: CASSLSRYEQYF
CDR3nt: TGTGCCAGCAGCTTGTCCCGATACGAGCAGTACTTC

v_gene: TRBV7-2
abundance: .
j_gene: TRBJ1-3
d_gene: .
CDR3aa: CASSFTSGNTIYF
CDR3nt: TGTGCCAGCAGCTTCACTTCCGGAAACACCATATATTTT

v_gene: TRBV7-2
abundance: .
j_gene: TRBJ2-1
d_gene: TRBD2
CDR3aa: CASSSIGLAGVEQFF
CDR3nt: TGTGCCAGCAGCTCGATTGGACTAGCGGGGGTTGAGCAGTTCTTC

v_gene: TRBV7-9
abundance: .
j_gene: TRBJ1-3
d_gene: TRBD1
CDR3aa: CASSVRSPGQVSSGNTIYF
CDR3nt: TGTGCCAGCAGCGTCCGGAGCCCGGGACAGGTTAGCTCTGGAAACACCATATATTTT

v_gene: TRBV10-2
abundance: .
j_gene: TRBJ2-1
d_gene: .
CDR3aa: CASSESAFEQFF
CDR3nt: TGCGCCAGCAGTGAATCGGCTTTTGAGCAGTTCTTC

v_gene: TRBV5-1
abundance: .
j_gene: TRBJ1-5
d_gene: .
CDR3aa: CASSTLPVEGGQPQHF
CDR3nt: TGCGCCAGCAGCACCCTCCCTGTTGAAGGCGGTCAGCCCCAGCATTTT

v_gene: TRBV30
abundance: .
j_gene: TRBJ1-5
d_gene: .
CDR3aa: CAWGVRGNQPQHF
CDR3nt: TGTGCCTGGGGTGTCCGTGGCAATCAGCCCCAGCATTTT

v_gene: TRBV28
abundance: .
j_gene: TRBJ1-4
d_gene: .
CDR3aa: CASSLKGFATNEKLFF
CDR3nt: TGTGCCAGCAGTTTAAAGGGATTCGCAACTAATGAAAAACTGTTTTTT

v_gene: TRBV21-1
abundance: .
j_gene: TRBJ1-5
d_gene: .
CDR3aa: CASSILCDPRGGLCQPQHF
CDR3nt: TGTGCCAGCAGCATCCTGTGCGACCCCAGGGGGGGGCTCTGTCAGCCCCAGCATTTT

v_gene: TRBV5-1
abundance: once
j_gene: TRBJ2-7
d_gene: TRBD1
CDR3aa: CASSLRTGEEYEQYF
CDR3nt: TGCGCCAGCAGCTTGCGGACAGGGGAGGAGTACGAGCAGTACTTC

v_gene: TRBV5-1
abundance: once
j_gene: TRBJ1-4
d_gene: .
CDR3aa: CASSLEGSSHEKLFF
CDR3nt: TGCGCCAGCAGCTTGGAAGGTTCCAGCCATGAAAAACTGTTTTTT

v_gene: TRBV4-1
abundance: .
j_gene: TRBJ1-6
d_gene: .
CDR3aa: CASSQGEGGYSPLHF
CDR3nt: TGCGCCAGCAGCCAAGGGGAGGGGGGATATTCACCCCTCCACTTT

v_gene: TRBV9
abundance: once
j_gene: TRBJ1-1
d_gene: .
CDR3aa: CASVGGGGNTEAFF
CDR3nt: TGTGCCAGCGTGGGTGGGGGCGGCAACACTGAAGCTTTCTTT

v_gene: TRBV9
abundance: .
j_gene: TRBJ2-1
d_gene: .
CDR3aa: CASSVATGSSYNEQFF
CDR3nt: TGTGCCAGCAGCGTAGCGACGGGGTCCTCCTACAATGAGCAGTTCTTC

v_gene: TRBV7-9
abundance: .
j_gene: TRBJ2-7
d_gene: TRBD1
CDR3aa: CASSAGGATSEQYF
CDR3nt: TGTGCCAGCAGCGCAGGGGGCGCAACGTCCGAGCAGTACTTC

v_gene: TRBV27
abundance: .
j_gene: TRBJ1-2
d_gene: .
CDR3aa: CASSLSAVGLGNYGYTF
CDR3nt: TGTGCCAGCAGTTTATCAGCCGTGGGTCTGGGCAACTATGGCTACACCTTC

v_gene: TRBV18
abundance: .
j_gene: TRBJ1-2
d_gene: TRBD1
CDR3aa: CASSGDRAGGYTF
CDR3nt: TGTGCCAGCTCTGGGGACAGGGCTGGGGGCTACACCTTC

v_gene: TRBV4-1
abundance: .
j_gene: TRBJ2-2
d_gene: .
CDR3aa: CASSLGTGGSEPFF
CDR3nt: TGCGCCAGCAGCCTTGGGACGGGGGGCTCGGAGCCGTTTTTT

v_gene: TRBV7-8
abundance: .
j_gene: TRBJ1-5
d_gene: .
CDR3aa: CASSLSGLDQPQHF
CDR3nt: TGTGCCAGCAGCTTATCGGGGTTAGATCAGCCCCAGCATTTT

v_gene: TRBV5-1
abundance: once
j_gene: TRBJ1-3
d_gene: .
CDR3aa: CASSLEGTGNTIYF
CDR3nt: TGCGCCAGCAGCTTGGAAGGGACTGGAAACACCATATATTTT

v_gene: TRBV10-2
abundance: .
j_gene: TRBJ1-1
d_gene: .
CDR3aa: CASSEGIQRMNTEAFF
CDR3nt: TGCGCCAGCAGTGAAGGCATACAAAGAATGAACACTGAAGCTTTCTTT

v_gene: TRBV27
abundance: .
j_gene: TRBJ1-5
d_gene: TRBD1
CDR3aa: CASSLTGGNQPQHF
CDR3nt: TGTGCCAGCAGTTTAACAGGGGGCAATCAGCCCCAGCATTTT

v_gene: TRBV20-1
abundance: .
j_gene: TRBJ2-1
d_gene: .
CDR3aa: CSATEGTSKFF
CDR3nt: TGCAGTGCTACAGAGGGTACAAGTAAGTTCTTC

v_gene: TRBV4-1
abundance: .
j_gene: TRBJ1-6
d_gene: TRBD1
CDR3aa: CASSKGDRTQNSPLHF
CDR3nt: TGCGCCAGCAGCAAAGGGGACAGAACACAGAATTCACCCCTCCACTTT